This is a list of T cell receptor beta chains from one sample in a study of shared clonotypes between healthy human individuals. Profiling relied on immunoSEQ multiplex PCR, and the TCRdb table lists in-frame clones only, not all of them. This table has some 2,400,000 clones, 95% appearing once. The sequencing sample was made of naive CD4+ T cells sorted from blood. Receptor source: a man in his late teens or twenties in good health. CDR3s include the opening cysteine and the closing phenylalanine or tryptophan. A D gene is named only where the DNA matches it firmly. Clone size is not always given. Where it is, it says once, few, many or a class for expanded clones.

clone size | D gene | J gene | V gene | CDR3 DNA | CDR3 protein
NA | TRBD1 | TRBJ1-1 | TRBV5-1 | TGCGCCAGCAGCTTGTGGTCAGGACAGGGGGGAATAATGAACACTGAAGCTTTCTTT | CASSLWSGQGGIMNTEAFF
NA | TRBD1 | TRBJ1-4 | TRBV15 | TGTGCCACCAGCGGACAGGGTCCTCCGAATGAAAAACTGTTTTTT | CATSGQGPPNEKLFF
once | NA | TRBJ2-3 | TRBV4-3 | TGCGCCAGCAGCCAAGATAGAAGCAAGGGCACAGATACGCAGTATTTT | CASSQDRSKGTDTQYF
NA | TRBD1 | TRBJ2-4 | TRBV5-1 | TGCGCCAGCAGCCCGGACAGGGCTAAAAACATTCAGTACTTC | CASSPDRAKNIQYF
NA | NA | TRBJ1-5 | TRBV30 | TGTGCCTGGAGTGCTTCCCAGGGGAATCAGCCCCAGCATTTT | CAWSASQGNQPQHF
NA | TRBD1 | TRBJ1-6 | TRBV14 | TGTGCCAGCAGCCAGGACAGGGGTGGGGCACCCCTCCACTTT | CASSQDRGGAPLHF
NA | TRBD1 | TRBJ1-2 | TRBV10-3 | TGTGCCATCAGTGAGTCTGGGACAGGGGATAATGGCTACACCTTC | CAISESGTGDNGYTF
NA | TRBD1 | TRBJ2-3 | TRBV10-3 | TGTGCCATCAATCGAGGGGACAGGGGTTTAACAGATACGCAGTATTTT | CAINRGDRGLTDTQYF
once | TRBD1 | TRBJ1-1 | TRBV14 | TGTGCCAGCAGCCAAGTCGGGACAGGACCAGGAGCTTTCTTT | CASSQVGTGPGAFF
NA | TRBD2 | TRBJ2-2 | TRBV10-2 | TGCGCCACCCCTAGGGGACTAGCGGGGCTACCGAACACCGGGGAGCTGTTTTTT | CATPRGLAGLPNTGELFF
NA | NA | TRBJ1-4 | TRBV10-3 | TGTGCCTCCCGTGGAGGGGGTATGACTAATGAAAAACTGTTTTTT | CASRGGGMTNEKLFF
NA | TRBD2 | TRBJ2-1 | TRBV6-5 | TGTGCCAGCAGTTCGGGACTATTCTACAATGAGCAGTTCTTC | CASSSGLFYNEQFF
NA | NA | TRBJ2-2 | TRBV6-5 | TGTGCCAGCAGTTACCCCGGGACCGGGGAGCTGTTTTTT | CASSYPGTGELFF
NA | NA | TRBJ1-1 | TRBV10-1 | TGCGCCAGCGCGGCCTCCAGGAACACTGAAGCTTTCTTT | CASAASRNTEAFF
NA | TRBD2 | TRBJ2-3 | TRBV28 | TGTGCCAGCAGCCGGATCGGTGTGCTAGCGGGGGGCCGGGCAGATACGCAGTATTTT | CASSRIGVLAGGRADTQYF
NA | NA | TRBJ1-6 | TRBV19 | TGTGCCAGTAGGATGACAGGTGAATATAATTCACCCCTCCACTTT | CASRMTGEYNSPLHF
NA | TRBD1 | TRBJ2-7 | TRBV7-2 | TGTGCCAGCAGCGAAAGGACAGGGGGGTACTACGAGCAGTACTTC | CASSERTGGYYEQYF
NA | TRBD1 | TRBJ2-2 | TRBV28 | TGTGCCACGGGACGGACAGGGGGTGGTACCGGGGAGCTGTTTTTT | CATGRTGGGTGELFF
NA | TRBD2 | TRBJ2-3 | TRBV27 | TGTGCCAGCAGTGCTACCGGGACTAGAAGCACAGATACGCAGTATTTT | CASSATGTRSTDTQYF
NA | TRBD2 | TRBJ2-5 | TRBV5-1 | TGCGCCAGCGCTGATAGAGCGGGGACGGGAGAGACCCAGTACTTC | CASADRAGTGETQYF